One and the same sample provided the 26 T cell receptor beta chains below, sequenced in a study of shared clonotypes between healthy human individuals. Here immunoSEQ multiplex PCR was the method, and the copy in TCRdb shows in-frame clones only, minus some. The sample lists 650,000 to 700,000 clones, about nine tenths occurring once. The sample consisted of memory CD8+ T cells from PBMCs. Indicated subset: CD45RO+ cells pooled with CCR7-negative TemRA cells. These receptor sequences come from a man aged 18-30 years in good health. Some clones in this sample may be carry-over from other donors' samples.

The chain employs TRBV5-4 and TRBJ2-2; 9 positions match TRBD1. Germline CDR1 is SGHNT and CDR2 is YYREEE (reference sequence). This CDR3 spans 15 amino acids. With V trimmed by 4 bases and J by 3 bases, 4 bases remained unmatched. CDR3 sequence (DNA): TGTGCCAGCAGCCCCCGGGACAGGGACACCGGGGAGCTGTTTTTT. Amino acid sequence: CASSPRDRDTGELFF.

The chain links TRBV10-3 to TRBJ2-7, with D perhaps matching TRBD2 (5 bases). V was cut by 3 bases and J by 0 bases, with 18 bases left in between. Germline V gene data show CDR1 as ENHRY and CDR2 as SYGVKD. CDR3 size: 17 residues. In DNA form, the CDR3 reads TGTGCCATCAGTGATTCGCTTTCGACTATTAACTCCTACGAGCAGTACTTC. Its protein product is CAISDSLSTINSYEQYF.

The chain has TRBV11-2 and TRBJ2-5; a weak D match, TRBD1 (8 bases). CDR3 size: 16 residues. Germline CDR1 reads SGHAT; CDR2 reads FQNNGV. Trimming took 4 bases from V and 3 from J, leaving 18 bases between them. Here the CDR3 reads CASSSGQGGREETQYF. CDR3 nucleotide sequence: TGTGCCAGCAGCTCAGGACAGGGAGGGAGGGAAGAGACCCAGTACTTC.

The V and J genes are TRBV28 and TRBJ2-1; D is unresolved. Germline CDR1 reads MDHEN; CDR2 reads SYDVKM. V was shortened by 3 bases and J by 3 bases, with 15 bases between the two germline ends. This CDR3 comprises 16 residues. CDR3 sequence (DNA): TGTGCCAGCAGTTTTTCGGCGTCTTCACTCTACAATGAGCAGTTCTTC. It is translated as CASSFSASSLYNEQFF.

The CDR3 sequence is CASSLPVKTGISYEQYF. The CDR3 nucleotides read TGCGCCAGCAGCTTGCCGGTTAAGACAGGGATCTCCTACGAGCAGTACTTC. The chain recombines TRBV5-1 with TRBJ2-7; TRBD1 agrees at 7 bases. Germline V gives CDR1 SGHRS, CDR2 YFSETQ. The CDR3 is 17 residues long. The V and J ends lost 1 base and 0 bases, in that order; junction bases with no gene match: 10.

This chain's CDR3 is CASSEGGAAQPQHF. As DNA, the CDR3 is TGTGCCAGTAGTGAAGGGGGGGCCGCTCAGCCCCAGCATTTT. The chain uses TRBV19 and TRBJ1-5; a weak D match, TRBD1 (6 bases). V gave up 5 bases and J gave up 6 bases, with 14 bases separating them. CDR3 length: 14 residues. CDR1 and CDR2 from the germline V gene are LNHDA and SQIVND (reference sequence).

The chain uses TRBV6-6 and TRBJ2-3, with 9 nucleotides matching TRBD1. In germline, CDR1 is MNHNY, CDR2 SVGAGI (reference sequence). Unmatched junction bases numbered 1, after V lost 0 bases and J lost 3 bases. The CDR3 spans 15 residues. Here the CDR3 reads CASSYSGQGTDTQYF. The CDR3 DNA reads as TGTGCCAGCAGTTACTCGGGACAGGGAACAGATACGCAGTATTTT.

The chain is built from TRBV5-4 and TRBJ2-5, with 10 bases lining up with TRBD1. The CDR3 extends over 17 amino acids. CDR1 SGHNT and CDR2 YYREEE come from the germline V gene (reference sequence). V dropped 4 bases and J dropped 5; count of bases not matched to a gene: 14. CDR3 nucleotides: TGTGCCAGCAGCGTGCTTACGGGGACAGGGGTGATGGAGACCCAGTACTTC. Translation gives CASSVLTGTGVMETQYF.

V usage is TRBV11-2 and J usage is TRBJ1-3, with a possible D match to TRBD1 (5 bases). CDR1 is SGHAT, CDR2 FQNNGV, per germline. Between the trimmed V and J ends, which lost 1 base and 3 bases, there was a span of 13 bases. This CDR3 is built from 16 residues. CDR3 nucleotides: TGTGCCAGCAGCTTAGGCCCCGGGACGTTTGGAAACACCATATATTTT. Encoded protein: CASSLGPGTFGNTIYF. The full variable domain, in which reference TRBV11-2 and TRBJ1-3 provide the parts outside the CDR3, is EAGVAQSPRYKIIEKRQSVAFWCNPISGHATLYWYQQILGQGPKLLIQFQNNGVVDDSQLPKDRFSAERLKGVDSTLKIQPAKLEDSAVYLCASSLGPGTFGNTIYFGEGSWLTVV.

This rearrangement joins TRBV14 to TRBJ2-3, with a weak D call TRBD1 (5 bases). CDR3 length: 14 amino acids. CDR1 is SGHDN and CDR2 is FVKESK in the germline V gene. Trimming removed 4 bases from V and 1 base from J, with 9 bases in between. CDR3: CASSPRAGTDTQYF. The CDR3 nucleotides read TGTGCCAGCAGCCCCAGGGCTGGCACAGATACGCAGTATTTT.

V usage is TRBV18 and J usage is TRBJ1-2; perhaps TRBD1 as D (5 bases). This CDR3 comprises 16 residues. CDR1 and CDR2 from the germline V gene are KGHSH and LQKENI. Between the trimmed V and J ends, which lost 0 bases and 4 bases, there was a span of 15 bases. The CDR3 loop reads CASSPPGDAGFYGYTF. The DNA of the CDR3 is TGTGCCAGCTCACCACCGGGGGATGCCGGATTCTATGGCTACACCTTC.

V is TRBV4-3 and J is TRBJ2-7; no clear D. V was clipped by 0 bases and J by 5 bases, with 17 bases between them. The CDR3 length is 16 residues. CDR1 and CDR2 (germline): LGHNA, YSLEER. CDR3 sequence reads: CASSQDRKWSGHEQYF. DNA of the CDR3: TGCGCCAGCAGCCAAGATAGGAAGTGGTCCGGCCACGAGCAGTACTTC.

The chain employs TRBV28 and TRBJ2-7; TRBD2 matches at 9 bases. Germline V CDR1 and CDR2: MDHEN, SYDVKM. This CDR3 is built from 18 residues. With V trimmed by 2 bases and J by 5 bases, 16 bases remained unmatched. The CDR3 DNA reads TGTGCCAGCAGTTTAATAATAGCGGGAGAGGGGACCTTCGACGAGCAGTACTTC. Translated: CASSLIIAGEGTFDEQYF.

The chain carries TRBV5-8 and TRBJ1-5; D may be TRBD1 (6 bases). In germline, CDR1 is SGHTS, CDR2 YDEGEE. There are 15 residues in the CDR3. The V gene lost 0 bases and the J gene lost 2 bases, with 9 bases spanning the gap. The CDR3, as DNA: TGTGCCAGCAGCTTGGCGGGGGCGCGCAATCAGCCCCAGCATTTT. Translating gives CASSLAGARNQPQHF.

V is TRBV28 and J is TRBJ2-5, with D tentatively TRBD1 or TRBD2 (6 bases each). The CDR3 loop spans 15 amino acids. The ends were cut back, 6 bases at V and 3 bases at J, with 17 bases in the middle. Looked up from germline, CDR1 is MDHEN and CDR2 is SYDVKM. CDR3 region: CASRPLRGVKETQYF. CDR3 in DNA: TGTGCCAGCAGACCGCTAAGGGGGGTCAAAGAGACCCAGTACTTC.

CDR3: CASSDRGFYGYTF. The CDR3 DNA follows: TGTGCCAGCAGTGATAGGGGCTTCTATGGCTACACCTTC. This chain connects TRBV2 to TRBJ1-2; a weak D match, TRBD1 (5 bases). Trimming removed 3 bases from V and 4 bases from J, with 9 bases in between. Germline assignment: CDR1 SNHLY and CDR2 FYNNEI. The CDR3 is 13 amino acids.

This chain joins TRBV27 and TRBJ1-4; D is unresolved. CDR1 and CDR2 (germline): MNHEY, SMNVEV (reference sequence). V was trimmed by 6 bases and J by 0 bases, leaving 23 bases between them. The CDR3 sequence is 19 residues long. CDR3 residues: CASRPRGRKNYATNEKLFF. In DNA, the CDR3 is TGTGCCAGCAGACCCCGTGGCAGAAAGAATTATGCAACTAATGAAAAACTGTTTTTT.

Comment on this clone: This specimen includes other DNA sequences encoding the same CDR3. The chain recombines TRBV27 with TRBJ2-1; TRBD2 aligns across 11 bases. The ends lost 5 bases at V and 4 bases at J; junction bases unmatched: 1. Germline CDR1 is MNHEY and CDR2 is SMNVEV (reference sequence). This CDR3 is built from 14 residues. CDR3 nucleotide sequence: TGTGCCAGCAGTACTAGCGGGGGATACAATGAGCAGTTCTTC. It translates to CASSTSGGYNEQFF.

The chain has TRBV19 and TRBJ1-1; 8 nucleotides align to TRBD1. The CDR3 covers 14 residues. J lost 6 bases, V lost 5 bases, and 8 bases had no gene match. Germline V gene sequence: CDR1 LNHDA, CDR2 SQIVND (reference sequence). CDR3 sequence reads: CASSPGDRTSEAFF. DNA for the CDR3: TGTGCCAGTAGTCCAGGGGACAGGACGTCTGAAGCTTTCTTT.

This chain uses TRBV9 with TRBJ2-2; 9 positions agree with TRBD2. Germline values: CDR1 SGDLS, CDR2 YYNGEE. Trimming took 2 bases from V and 2 from J; bases not matched to a gene: 4. The CDR3 is made up of 16 amino acids. CDR3 coding DNA: TGTGCCAGCAGCGTGATTAGCGGGAGCAACACCGGGGAGCTGTTTTTT. Its translation is CASSVISGSNTGELFF.

The CDR3: CASSLGPGTVEADTQYF. The CDR3 DNA sequence: TGTGCCAGCAGCTTAGGACCCGGGACCGTAGAGGCAGATACGCAGTATTTT. V is TRBV7-2 and J is TRBJ2-3, with D perhaps assigned TRBD1 or TRBD2 (5 bases each). The CDR3 covers 17 residues. With 1 base removed from V and 4 bases from J, the gap between germline ends came to 18 bases. Germline CDR1 reads SGHTA; CDR2 reads FQGNSA.

This rearrangement joins TRBV28 to TRBJ2-7; the D is unclear. Germline-derived CDR1 and CDR2 are MDHEN and SYDVKM. The ends were cut back, 5 bases at V and 9 bases at J, with 17 bases in the middle. The CDR3 loop spans 13 amino acids. CDR3 nucleotides: TGTGCCAGCAGTCCCAGGCCCCCGAGATTGCAGTACTTC. Translation: CASSPRPPRLQYF.

This sequence joins TRBV29-1 and TRBJ2-1, with TRBD2 matching 8 bases. The V gene's germline CDR1 is SQVTM and CDR2 ANQGSEA. CDR3 length: 14 residues. V shed 7 bases and J 3 bases; nucleotides not matched to a gene: 8. The CDR3 spells CSAGISGNYNEQFF. CDR3 DNA sequence: TGCAGCGCAGGGATTAGCGGGAACTACAATGAGCAGTTCTTC.

The chain uses TRBV27 and TRBJ2-6; unclear D gene. The CDR3 has 15 amino acids. The germline CDR1 and CDR2 sequences are MNHEY and SMNVEV (reference sequence). Trimming stripped 5 bases from V and 0 bases from J, with 8 bases between. The CDR3 coding sequence is TGTGCCAGCAGTCCAAAGTACTCTGGGGCCAACGTCCTGACTTTC. Translating gives CASSPKYSGANVLTF.

This clone was recorded once. The chain uses TRBV7-3 and TRBJ2-1; 9 bases fit TRBD2. The V gene end was trimmed by 1 base and the J gene end by 6 bases; junction bases not matched to a gene: 4. Germline lookup yields CDR1 SGHTA and CDR2 FQGTGA. The CDR3 contains 15 residues. Written as DNA, the CDR3 is TGTGCCAGCAGCTTAATTAGCGGGAGTTCCAATGAGCAGTTCTTC. Translating it yields CASSLISGSSNEQFF.

The rearrangement links TRBV6-5 to TRBJ1-2, with D unclear. The CDR3 spans 14 residues. Germline V gives CDR1 MNHEY, CDR2 SVGAGI. V gave up 0 bases and J gave up 7 bases, with 12 bases separating them. CDR3 in amino acids: CASSYSEGWGGYTF. For the CDR3, the DNA is TGTGCCAGCAGTTACTCGGAGGGATGGGGTGGCTACACCTTC.